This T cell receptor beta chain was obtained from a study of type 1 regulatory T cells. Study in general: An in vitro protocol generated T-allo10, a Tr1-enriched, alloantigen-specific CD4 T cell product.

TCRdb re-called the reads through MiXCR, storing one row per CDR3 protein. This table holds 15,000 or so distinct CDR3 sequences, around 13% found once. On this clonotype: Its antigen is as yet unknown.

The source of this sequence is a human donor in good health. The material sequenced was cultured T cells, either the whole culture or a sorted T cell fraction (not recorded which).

The DNA of the CDR3 is TGCGGCGCCGGGGGGTTAGGGACCCAGCATTTT. It encodes CGAGGLGTQHF. V gene TRBV29-1 combines with J gene TRBJ1-5; the D gene is possibly TRBD1 (5 bases). From germline, CDR1 is SQVTM and CDR2 ANQGSEA. The CDR3 sequence is 11 residues long.